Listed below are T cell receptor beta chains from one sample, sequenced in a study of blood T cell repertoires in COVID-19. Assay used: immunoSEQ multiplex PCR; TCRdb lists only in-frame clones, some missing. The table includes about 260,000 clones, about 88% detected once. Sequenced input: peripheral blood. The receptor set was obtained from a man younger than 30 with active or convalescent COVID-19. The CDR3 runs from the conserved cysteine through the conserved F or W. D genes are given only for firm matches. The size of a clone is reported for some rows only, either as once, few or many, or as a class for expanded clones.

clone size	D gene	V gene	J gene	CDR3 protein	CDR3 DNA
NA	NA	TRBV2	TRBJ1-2	CASSTQGNSRYTF	TGTGCCAGCAGTACTCAGGGAAATTCTCGCTACACCTTC
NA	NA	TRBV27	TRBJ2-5	CASSFSRTQETQYF	TGTGCCAGCAGTTTTTCGAGAACTCAAGAGACCCAGTACTTC
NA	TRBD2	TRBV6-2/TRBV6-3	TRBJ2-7	CASSYSAGRLYEQYF	TGTGCCAGCAGTTACTCAGCGGGAAGGCTTTACGAGCAGTACTTC
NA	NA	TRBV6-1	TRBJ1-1	CASSDHEAFF	TGTGCCAGCAGTGACCATGAAGCTTTCTTT
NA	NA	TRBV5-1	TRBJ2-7	CASSPQRPHEQYF	TGCGCCAGCAGCCCCCAGAGGCCCCACGAGCAGTACTTC
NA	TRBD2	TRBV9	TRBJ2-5	CASSVESAGDETQYF	TGTGCCAGCAGCGTAGAATCGGCGGGGGACGAGACCCAGTACTTC
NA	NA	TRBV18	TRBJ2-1	CASSKAGSDNEQFF	TGTGCCAGCTCAAAGGCAGGGTCAGACAATGAGCAGTTCTTC
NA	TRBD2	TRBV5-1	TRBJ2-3	CASSPFGGVSTDTQYF	TGCGCCAGCAGCCCTTTTGGGGGGGTGAGCACAGATACGCAGTATTTT
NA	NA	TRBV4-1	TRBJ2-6	CASSQGLTGSLSYVLTF	TGCGCCAGCAGCCAGGGTCTGACAGGTTCCCTTTCTTATGTCCTGACTTTC
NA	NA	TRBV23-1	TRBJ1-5	CASSQGSNQPQHF	TGCGCCAGCAGTCAAGGCAGCAATCAGCCCCAGCATTTT
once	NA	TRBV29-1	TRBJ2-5	CSVDFQGGETQYF	TGCAGCGTTGATTTTCAGGGAGGAGAGACCCAGTACTTC
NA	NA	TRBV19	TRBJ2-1	CASSDRNLDEQFF	TGTGCCAGTAGCGACAGGAACCTGGATGAGCAGTTCTTC
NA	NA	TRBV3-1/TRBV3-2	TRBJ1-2	CASSHPGGGGYTF	TGTGCCAGCAGCCATCCGGGCGGAGGGGGCTACACCTTC
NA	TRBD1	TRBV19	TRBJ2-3	CASSIGTGDTDTQYF	TGTGCCAGTAGTATAGGGACAGGGGACACAGATACGCAGTATTTT
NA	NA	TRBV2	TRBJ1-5	CASDQGYNQPQHF	TGTGCCAGTGATCAGGGGTACAATCAGCCCCAGCATTTT
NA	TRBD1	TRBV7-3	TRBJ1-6	CASSPGTDNSPLHF	TGTGCCAGCAGCCCCGGGACAGATAATTCACCCCTCCACTTT
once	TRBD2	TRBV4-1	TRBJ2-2	CASSAKRGRNTGELFF	TGCGCCAGCAGCGCGAAGCGGGGGAGGAACACCGGGGAGCTGTTTTTT
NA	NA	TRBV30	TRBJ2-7	CAWSRRDGQYF	TGTGCCTGGAGTAGGCGGGACGGGCAGTACTTC
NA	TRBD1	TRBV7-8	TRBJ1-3	CASSLSWRQGSGNTIYF	TGTGCCAGCAGCTTAAGCTGGAGACAGGGCTCTGGAAACACCATATATTTT
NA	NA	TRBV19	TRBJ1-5	CASTPQVQPQHF	TGTGCCAGTACCCCTCAGGTCCAGCCCCAGCATTTT
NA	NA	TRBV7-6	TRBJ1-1	CASSLASHRRVVNTEAFF	TGTGCCAGCAGCTTAGCTAGCCATCGGAGGGTAGTGAACACTGAAGCTTTCTTT
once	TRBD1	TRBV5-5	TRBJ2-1	CASSPPGTGGYNEQFF	TGTGCCAGCAGCCCCCCCGGGACAGGGGGATACAATGAGCAGTTCTTC
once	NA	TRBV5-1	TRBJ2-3	CASSFPGDTQYF	TGCGCCAGCAGCTTCCCGGGGGATACGCAGTATTTT
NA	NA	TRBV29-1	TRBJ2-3	CSVPGWRRRTDTQYF	TGCAGCGTCCCCGGGTGGCGGCGTCGCACAGATACGCAGTATTTT
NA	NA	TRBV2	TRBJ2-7	CAGHFGEDEQYF	TGTGCCGGACACTTTGGAGAGGACGAGCAGTACTTC
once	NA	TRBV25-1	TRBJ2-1	CASSAPGGRSEQFF	TGTGCCAGCAGTGCCCCTGGGGGCCGGAGTGAGCAGTTCTTC
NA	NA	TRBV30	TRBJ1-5	CAWSLSELSQPQHF	TGTGCCTGGAGTTTGTCAGAATTAAGTCAGCCCCAGCATTTT
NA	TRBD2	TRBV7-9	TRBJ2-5	CASSESGRALETQYF	TGTGCCAGCAGCGAAAGCGGGAGGGCCCTGGAGACCCAGTACTTC
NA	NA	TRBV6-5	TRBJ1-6	CATVEGGALHF	TGTGCCACCGTGGAGGGGGGGGCCCTCCACTTT
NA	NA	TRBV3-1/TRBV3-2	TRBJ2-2	CASSQSAQNTGELFF	TGTGCCAGCAGCCAGTCCGCACAAAACACCGGGGAGCTGTTTTTT
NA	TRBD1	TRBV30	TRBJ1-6	CAYRATGGFRSPLHF	TGTGCCTACCGTGCGACAGGGGGTTTTCGATCACCCCTCCACTTT
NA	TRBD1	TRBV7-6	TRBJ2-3	CASNPTGASTDTQYF	TGTGCCAGCAATCCGACAGGGGCCAGCACAGATACGCAGTATTTT
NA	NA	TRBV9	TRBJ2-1	CASSAFSGDEQFF	TGTGCCAGCAGCGCCTTCAGCGGCGATGAGCAGTTCTTC
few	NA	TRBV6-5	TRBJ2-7	CASSWADEQYF	TGTGCCAGCAGTTGGGCTGACGAGCAGTACTTC
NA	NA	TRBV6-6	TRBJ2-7	CASSPYFSGDNDEQYF	TGTGCCAGCAGTCCCTACTTCTCGGGGGATAACGACGAGCAGTACTTC
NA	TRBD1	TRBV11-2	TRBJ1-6	CASRQDQGAYAPLHF	TGTGCCAGCAGGCAAGACCAGGGGGCTTATGCACCCCTCCACTTT
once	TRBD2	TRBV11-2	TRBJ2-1	CASSWTSGTEQFF	TGTGCCAGCAGCTGGACTAGCGGGACTGAGCAGTTCTTC
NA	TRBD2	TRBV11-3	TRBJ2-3	CASSRPTSGSLLGQYF	TGTGCCAGCAGCAGACCCACTAGCGGGAGTCTGTTGGGGCAGTATTTT
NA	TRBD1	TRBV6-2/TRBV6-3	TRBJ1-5	CASSWTGANQPQHF	TGTGCCAGCAGTTGGACAGGAGCTAATCAGCCCCAGCATTTT
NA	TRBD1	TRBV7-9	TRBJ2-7	CASSRKGDSSYEQYF	TGTGCCAGCAGCCGGAAGGGGGACAGTTCCTACGAGCAGTACTTC
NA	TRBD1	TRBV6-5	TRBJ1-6	CASSYRTGIMGSPLHF	TGTGCCAGCAGTTACCGGACAGGGATAATGGGATCACCCCTCCACTTT
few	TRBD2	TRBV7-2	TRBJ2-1	CASSLRGEYNEQFF	TGTGCCAGCAGCTTGCGGGGGGAGTACAATGAGCAGTTCTTC
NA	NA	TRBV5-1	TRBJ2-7	CASSYSTGLSYEQYF	TGCGCCAGCAGCTACTCGACAGGCTTATCCTACGAGCAGTACTTC
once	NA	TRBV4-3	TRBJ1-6	CASSQESVNSPLHF	TGCGCCAGCAGCCAAGAGTCAGTTAATTCACCCCTCCACTTT
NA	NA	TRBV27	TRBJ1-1	CASSRTGNEAFF	TGTGCCAGCAGTCGAACAGGGAATGAAGCTTTCTTT
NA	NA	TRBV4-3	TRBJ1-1	CASSPDRGSLAFF	TGCGCCAGCAGCCCCGACCGCGGTAGCCTTGCTTTCTTT
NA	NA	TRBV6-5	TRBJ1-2	CASSYWGDGYTF	TGTGCCAGCAGTTATTGGGGGGACGGCTACACCTTC
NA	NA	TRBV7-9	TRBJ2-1	CASSLALREQFF	TGTGCCAGCAGTTTGGCCCTCAGGGAGCAGTTCTTC
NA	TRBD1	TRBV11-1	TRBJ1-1	CASSLGDSEAFF	TGTGCCAGCAGCCTAGGGGACAGTGAAGCTTTCTTT
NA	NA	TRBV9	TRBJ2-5	CASSVGPIGETQYF	TGTGCCAGCAGCGTAGGTCCAATCGGGGAGACCCAGTACTTC
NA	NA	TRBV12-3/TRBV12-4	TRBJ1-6	CASNTDFNSPLHF	TGTGCCAGCAATACGGACTTTAATTCACCCCTCCACTTT
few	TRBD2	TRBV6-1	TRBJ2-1	CASSEAASGGREFF	TGTGCCAGCAGTGAAGCGGCTAGCGGGGGGAGGGAGTTCTTC
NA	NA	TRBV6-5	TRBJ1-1	CASSNGQGFEAFF	TGTGCCAGCAGCAACGGGCAGGGGTTTGAAGCTTTCTTT
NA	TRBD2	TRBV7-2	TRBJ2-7	CASSIGTNLAGSVYF	TGTGCCAGCAGTATAGGGACAAATTTAGCGGGATCAGTGTACTTC